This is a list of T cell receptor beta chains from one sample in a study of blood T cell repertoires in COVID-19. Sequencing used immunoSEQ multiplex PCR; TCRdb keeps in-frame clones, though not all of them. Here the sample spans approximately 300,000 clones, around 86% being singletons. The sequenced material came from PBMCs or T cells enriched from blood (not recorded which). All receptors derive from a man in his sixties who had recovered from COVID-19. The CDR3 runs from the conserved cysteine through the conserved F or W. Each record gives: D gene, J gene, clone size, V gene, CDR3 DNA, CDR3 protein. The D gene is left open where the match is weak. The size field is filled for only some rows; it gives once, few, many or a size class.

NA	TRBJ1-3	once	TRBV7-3	TGTGCCAGCAGCCTCTCCCGGGGCTCTGGAAACACCATATATTTT	CASSLSRGSGNTIYF
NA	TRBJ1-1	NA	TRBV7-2	TGTGCCAGCAGCTTATACGGACAGAAGAACACTGAAGCTTTCTTT	CASSLYGQKNTEAFF
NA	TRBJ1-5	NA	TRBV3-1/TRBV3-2	TGTGCCAGCAGTCCTTCTAGTACGGGTCAGCCCCAGCATTTT	CASSPSSTGQPQHF
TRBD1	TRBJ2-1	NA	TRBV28	TGTGCCAGCAGCCGGACAGGGAGTTTTCGGAATGAGCAGTTCTTC	CASSRTGSFRNEQFF
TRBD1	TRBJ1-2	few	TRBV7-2	TGTGCCAGCAGCTTGGGGACAGGGGTGATCTATGGCTACACCTTC	CASSLGTGVIYGYTF
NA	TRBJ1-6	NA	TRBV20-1	TGCAGTGCGGGAGGCAATTCACCCCTCCACTTT	CSAGGNSPLHF
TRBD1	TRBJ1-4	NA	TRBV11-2	TGTGCCAGCAGCCCTGGGACAGCTGAAAAACTGTTTTTT	CASSPGTAEKLFF
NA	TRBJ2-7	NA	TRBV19	TGTGCCAGTAGCGTTTCGAGGCACCCCGGCTACGAGCAGTACTTC	CASSVSRHPGYEQYF
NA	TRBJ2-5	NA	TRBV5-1	TGCGCCAGCAGCTTGGCTGCCGGGAGTCAAGAGACCCAGTACTTC	CASSLAAGSQETQYF
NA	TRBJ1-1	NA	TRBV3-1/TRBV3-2	TGTGCCAGCAGCCAAGTAGGGGGGAACACTGAAGCTTTCTTT	CASSQVGGNTEAFF
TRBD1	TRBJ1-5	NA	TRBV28	TGTGCCAGCAGTATCCGGGACAGAGCGGGCAATCAGCCCCAGCATTTT	CASSIRDRAGNQPQHF
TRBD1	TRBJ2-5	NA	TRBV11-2	TGTGCCAGCAGCTTAGACGCAGGGGGCGGTGTGACCCAGTACTTC	CASSLDAGGGVTQYF
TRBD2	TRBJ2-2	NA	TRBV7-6	TGTGCCAGCAGCCGGACTAGCGGGAGTAACACCGGGGAGCTGTTTTTT	CASSRTSGSNTGELFF
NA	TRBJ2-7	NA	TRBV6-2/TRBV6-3	TGTGCCAGCAGTACCAGGGGAACCTACGAGCAGTACTTC	CASSTRGTYEQYF
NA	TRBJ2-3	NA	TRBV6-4	TGTGCCAGCACCCCATCCGGGGGTAGTAGCACAGATACGCAGTATTTT	CASTPSGGSSTDTQYF
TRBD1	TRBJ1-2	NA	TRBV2	TGTGCCAGCAGTGGGGACAGGGAGTACTATGGCTACACCTTC	CASSGDREYYGYTF
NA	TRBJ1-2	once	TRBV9	TGTGCCAGCAGCGGACAGATTCAGGTCACCTATGGCTACACCTTC	CASSGQIQVTYGYTF
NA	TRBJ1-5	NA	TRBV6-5	TGTGCCAGCAGTTCCCACAGGGTTAGCAATCAGCCCCAGCATTTT	CASSSHRVSNQPQHF
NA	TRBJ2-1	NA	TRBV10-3	TGTGCCATCGGGGAGGAATCCTACAATGAGCAGTTCTTC	CAIGEESYNEQFF
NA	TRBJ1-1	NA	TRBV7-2	TGTGCCAGCAGGCCCGGGGGGTCTAACACTGAAGCTTTCTTT	CASRPGGSNTEAFF
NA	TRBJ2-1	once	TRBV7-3	TGTGCCAGCAGCCCCTTCACCCGCGATGAGCAGTTCTTC	CASSPFTRDEQFF
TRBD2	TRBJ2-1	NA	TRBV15	TGTGCCACCACCCGGACTAGCGTGAGCAATGAGCAGTTCTTC	CATTRTSVSNEQFF
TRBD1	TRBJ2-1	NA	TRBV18	TGTGCCAGCTCATCGAGGACAGGGGTTTCGGATGAGCAGTTCTTC	CASSSRTGVSDEQFF
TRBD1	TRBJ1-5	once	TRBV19	TGTGCCAGTACCTTGTCTCAGGGGGTTAGGCAGCCCCAGCATTTT	CASTLSQGVRQPQHF
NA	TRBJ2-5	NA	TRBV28	TGTGCCAGCAGTTCCCCCCACTCGCGGAGTAGAGAGACCCAGTACTTC	CASSSPHSRSRETQYF